Listed here are 31 T cell receptor beta chains from one sample, sequenced in a study of shared clonotypes between healthy human individuals. Naive CD8 populations comprised CD45RO-negative cells positively selected for CCR7, excluding terminally differentiated effector memory CD45RA+ cells. Clones were sequenced by immunoSEQ multiplex PCR, and TCRdb holds only the in-frame ones, with some missing. The sample includes about 2.1 million clones, 85% to 95% of them seen just once. The sample consisted of naive CD8+ T cells from PBMCs. All receptors derive from a man between 18 and 29 years old in good health. Some clones in this sample may be carry-over from other donors' samples.

This chain links TRBV7-6 with TRBJ1-6; D gene uncertain. The CDR3 contains 17 residues. V dropped 1 base and J dropped 8 bases, with 18 bases sitting between them. Germline-derived CDR1 and CDR2 are SGHVS and FNYEAQ. CDR3 nucleotides: TGTGCCAGCAGCTTAGAGGCCGGATCATCGCGGTATTCACCCCTCCACTTT. Its protein is CASSLEAGSSRYSPLHF.

This chain joins TRBV4-1 and TRBJ1-2; 8 positions match TRBD1. Germline lookup yields CDR1 MGHRA and CDR2 YSYEKL. V lost 0 bases to trimming and J lost 5 bases; unmatched junction nucleotides: 8. This CDR3 has 16 amino acids. CDR3 in amino acids: CASSQDGQGVGYGYTF. The DNA for the CDR3 is TGCGCCAGCAGCCAAGATGGACAGGGAGTAGGATATGGCTACACCTTC.

This chain uses TRBV4-1 with TRBJ1-4; D gene ambiguous. Trimming cost V 4 bases and J 13 bases, with 16 bases left between them. This CDR3 has 13 residues. Germline values: CDR1 MGHRA, CDR2 YSYEKL. DNA of the CDR3: TGCGCCAGCAGCCCTAATCTGGCCCCGGGACTGTTTTTT. Protein sequence: CASSPNLAPGLFF.

A note on this clone: Other DNA sequences in this specimen translate into the identical CDR3. The chain uses TRBV27 and TRBJ2-7; D not resolved. Trimming removed 5 bases from V and 0 bases from J, with 8 bases in between. Per germline, CDR1 MNHEY and CDR2 SMNVEV (reference sequence). The CDR3 extends over 13 amino acids. The CDR3 region has the DNA TGTGCCAGCAGTCCCCGGAGCTCCTACGAGCAGTACTTC. Translated: CASSPRSSYEQYF.

This chain uses TRBV27 with TRBJ2-6, with TRBD2 as a possible D gene (5 bases). CDR1 and CDR2 (germline): MNHEY, SMNVEV (reference sequence). V was cut by 3 bases and J by 2 bases, with 20 bases left in between. The CDR3 has 19 residues. The CDR3 loop is CASSFALASVRAGANVLTF. In DNA, the CDR3 is TGTGCCAGCAGTTTTGCACTTGCGTCTGTGAGGGCTGGGGCCAACGTCCTGACTTTC.

The chain's CDR3 is CASSPIVWARGYNEQFF. The CDR3 bases are TGTGCCAGTAGTCCGATTGTCTGGGCCCGCGGGTACAATGAGCAGTTCTTC. V is TRBV19 and J is TRBJ2-1, with D perhaps TRBD2 (5 bases). CDR1 is LNHDA, CDR2 SQIVND, per germline (reference sequence). The germline V and J ends were trimmed by 5 bases and 4 bases, with 21 bases remaining between them. The CDR3 consists of 17 residues.

V gene TRBV14 combines with J gene TRBJ2-7; D is unclear. V shed 1 base and J shed 9 bases, with 16 bases lying between them. CDR3 length equals 14 residues. Germline values: CDR1 SGHDN, CDR2 FVKESK. This CDR3 reads CASSQVHSPSWQYF. DNA of the CDR3: TGTGCCAGCAGCCAAGTCCACAGTCCCTCCTGGCAGTACTTC. The whole variable domain, remainder taken from reference TRBV14 and TRBJ2-7, is EAGVTQFPSHSVIEKGQTVTLRCDPISGHDNLYWYRRVMGKEIKFLLHFVKESKQDESGMPNNRFLAERTGGTYSTLKVQPAELEDSGVYFCASSQVHSPSWQYFGPGTRLTVT.

The chain has TRBV7-6 and TRBJ2-3, with D perhaps TRBD1 (6 bases). CDR1 SGHVS and CDR2 FNYEAQ come from the germline V gene. This CDR3 is 17 amino acids long. Deletions cut 3 bases from V and 6 bases from J, with 22 bases between. CDR3 in amino acids: CASSLTGPASRFDTQYF. The CDR3 DNA sequence: TGTGCCAGCAGCTTGACAGGTCCGGCGAGCAGATTCGATACGCAGTATTTT.

V is TRBV28 and J is TRBJ2-7; the D is unclear. This CDR3 has 14 residues. Trimming cost V 2 bases and J 5 bases, with 13 bases left between them. CDR1 MDHEN and CDR2 SYDVKM come from the germline V gene. CDR3 sequence: CASSLSTAGNEQYF. The CDR3 nucleotides are TGTGCCAGCAGTTTAAGCACAGCTGGCAACGAGCAGTACTTC.

The V call is TRBV4-2, the J call TRBJ2-7, with 8 positions matching TRBD2. The V gene's germline CDR1 is LGHNA and CDR2 YNFKEQ. This CDR3 is 17 amino acids long. The V segment lost 1 base and the J segment 2 bases; nucleotides outside the gene matches: 10. CDR3 loop: CASSQAGSGRGTYEQYF. CDR3 in DNA: TGTGCCAGCAGCCAAGCGGGGAGCGGGAGAGGAACCTACGAGCAGTACTTC.

This clone has only one observation. The V and J genes are TRBV13 and TRBJ2-1; no clear D. V lost 6 bases to trimming and J lost 2 bases, with 8 bases between them. The CDR3 is 13 amino acids. From germline, CDR1 is PRHDT and CDR2 FYEKMQ (reference sequence). Here the CDR3 reads CASSRDAYNEQFF. Written as DNA, the CDR3 is TGTGCCAGCAGTCGCGACGCCTACAATGAGCAGTTCTTC.

The V gene is TRBV28, the J gene TRBJ2-7; maybe TRBD2 (5 bases). The length of the CDR3 is 12 residues. The V end was cut by 6 bases, the J end by 3 bases, with 9 bases between. Germline CDR1 reads MDHEN; CDR2 reads SYDVKM. CDR3 amino acids: CASRREGYEQYF. The DNA for the CDR3 is TGTGCCAGCAGAAGAGAGGGCTACGAGCAGTACTTC.

The chain joins TRBV25-1 to TRBJ1-2; D is unclear. Germline V gives CDR1 MGHDK, CDR2 SYGVNS. The V end lost 4 bases, the J end lost 6 bases, and 9 bases lay between the germline ends. The CDR3 is made up of 12 amino acids. In DNA form, the CDR3 reads TGTGCCAGCAGTGTGGGGTCGCATGGCTACACCTTC. It yields the protein CASSVGSHGYTF.

The rearrangement joins TRBV28 to TRBJ2-5; D is undetermined. The V and J ends lost 3 bases and 0 bases respectively, with 8 bases between them. The CDR3 spans 14 residues. Germline CDR1 and CDR2: MDHEN and SYDVKM. CDR3 DNA: TGTGCCAGCAGTTTGAGAGATCACCAAGAGACCCAGTACTTC. Translation gives CASSLRDHQETQYF.

Note on this clone: The identical CDR3 is also encoded by other nucleotide sequences in the sample. CDR3 coding DNA: TGCAGCGTTGAGGGGGCCTATGGCTACACCTTC. Translation gives CSVEGAYGYTF. This chain uses TRBV29-1 with TRBJ1-2; D may be TRBD1 (6 bases). Looked up from germline, CDR1 is SQVTM and CDR2 is ANQGSEA. The V gene lost 3 bases and the J gene lost 4 bases, with 6 bases spanning the gap. The CDR3 covers 11 residues. Full variable domain (rest looked up from reference TRBV29-1 and TRBJ1-2): SAVISQKPSRDICQRGTSLTIQCQVDSQVTMMFWYRQQPGQSLTLIATANQGSEATYESGFVIDKFPISRPNLTFSTLTVSNMSPEDSSIYLCSVEGAYGYTFGSGTRLTVV.

The rearrangement uses TRBV11-2 and TRBJ1-1; D perhaps matches TRBD1 (5 bases). Looked up from germline, CDR1 is SGHAT and CDR2 is FQNNGV. Trimming removed 3 bases from V and 3 bases from J, with 8 bases in between. The length of the CDR3 is 13 residues. The CDR3 sequence is CASSFGADTEAFF. Here the CDR3 DNA reads TGTGCCAGCAGCTTTGGGGCAGACACTGAAGCTTTCTTT.

This clone was seen a few times. This sample also contains other DNA sequences that code for the same CDR3. This chain connects TRBV27 to TRBJ1-5; 8 positions agree with TRBD1. The CDR3 has 14 amino acids. In germline, CDR1 is MNHEY, CDR2 SMNVEV (reference sequence). V dropped 3 bases and J dropped 2; count of bases not matched to a gene: 0. In DNA form, the CDR3 reads TGTGCCAGCAGTTTGACAGGGGGCAATCAGCCCCAGCATTTT. The encoded protein is CASSLTGGNQPQHF.

This chain connects TRBV2 to TRBJ2-5, with 12 bases that match TRBD1. Germline trimming cut 10 bases from V and 5 bases from J; bases unmatched to any gene: 14. This CDR3 is built from 16 residues. Per the germline V gene, CDR1 is SNHLY and CDR2 is FYNNEI. CDR3 nucleotide sequence: TGTGCCATCAGACCCGGGACAGGGGGCCCCAGCGAGACCCAGTACTTC. This translates into CAIRPGTGGPSETQYF.

This chain uses TRBV6-5 with TRBJ2-1; 13 bases line up with TRBD2. The CDR3 has 15 amino acids. Trimming took 5 bases from V and 5 from J; bases not matched to a gene: 3. Germline V gene data show CDR1 as MNHEY and CDR2 as SVGAGI. CDR3 in amino acids: CASSLGTSGNNEQFF. In nucleotides, the CDR3 is TGTGCCAGCAGTCTCGGGACTAGCGGGAACAATGAGCAGTTCTTC.

The genes are TRBV5-1 and TRBJ2-7; 7 positions match TRBD1. The CDR3 is 16 residues long. Germline V gene lookup returns CDR1 SGHRS and CDR2 YFSETQ. V was clipped by 4 bases and J by 0 bases; unmatched bases: 10. The CDR3 reads CASSLHDRESSYEQYF. The CDR3 nucleotides read TGCGCCAGCAGCCTACATGACAGGGAGAGCTCCTACGAGCAGTACTTC. Drawing the rest from reference TRBV5-1 and TRBJ2-7, the complete variable domain is KAGVTQTPRYLIKTRGQQVTLSCSPISGHRSVSWYQQTPGQGLQFLFEYFSETQRNKGNFPGRFSGRQFSNSRSEMNVSTLELGDSALYLCASSLHDRESSYEQYFGPGTRLTVT.

DNA for the CDR3: TGTGCCAGCAGCTCGCGGGAGTCGAGCTCCTACGAGCAGTACTTC. Amino acids: CASSSRESSSYEQYF. The V call is TRBV7-9, the J call TRBJ2-7, with 7 nucleotides matching TRBD2. Unmatched junction bases numbered 6, after V lost 4 bases and J lost 0 bases. The CDR3 runs 15 residues. CDR1 and CDR2 (germline): SEHNR, FQNEAQ (reference sequence).

The V gene is TRBV15, the J gene TRBJ1-5; 8 nucleotides align to TRBD1. With V trimmed by 3 bases and J by 1 base, 17 bases remained unmatched. CDR1 LNHNV and CDR2 YYDKDF come from the germline V gene (reference sequence). This CDR3 is built from 20 residues. Here the CDR3 reads CATSRDLPDREMGSNQPQHF. CDR3 nucleotide sequence: TGTGCCACCAGCAGGGATTTACCGGACAGGGAAATGGGGAGCAATCAGCCCCAGCATTTT.

The chain couples TRBV9 to TRBJ2-1; the match to TRBD2 covers 11 bases. The CDR3 length is 16 residues. CDR1 SGDLS and CDR2 YYNGEE come from the germline V gene. Trimming cost V 4 bases and J 6 bases; bases outside gene matches: 9. CDR3 sequence reads: CASSPHSGGEFNEQFF. The CDR3 DNA is TGTGCCAGCAGCCCCCATAGCGGGGGGGAGTTCAATGAGCAGTTCTTC.

V is TRBV10-3 and J is TRBJ2-7, with D tentatively TRBD1 (6 bases). The germline gives CDR1 ENHRY, CDR2 SYGVKD. This CDR3 region has 13 residues. Trimming took off 11 bases at V and 6 bases at J, with 20 bases between the two ends. The CDR3 DNA follows: TGTGCCGCCCGGGACAATCGTGAGGGCGAGCAGTACTTC. Its protein is CAARDNREGEQYF.

This chain links TRBV4-3 with TRBJ2-6; possibly TRBD1 or TRBD2 for D (6 bases each). Trimming shortened V by 0 bases and J by 3 bases, and 9 bases separated the two germline ends. The germline CDR1 and CDR2 sequences are LGHNA and YSLEER. CDR3 length: 16 amino acids. CDR3 amino acids: CASSQDGGYGANVLTF. CDR3 in DNA: TGCGCCAGCAGCCAAGACGGGGGCTATGGGGCCAACGTCCTGACTTTC.

Only a few counts were recorded for this clone. The genes are TRBV29-1 and TRBJ1-1; 9 bases fit TRBD1. There are 14 residues in the CDR3. V trimming: 6 bases; J trimming: 1 base; junction bases outside the gene matches: 6. CDR1 is SQVTM and CDR2 is ANQGSEA in the germline V gene. The CDR3: CSVQQGAGNTEAFF. The DNA of the CDR3 is TGCAGCGTACAACAGGGGGCGGGGAACACTGAAGCTTTCTTT.

The CDR3 DNA sequence: TGTGCCAGCAGCGTACAGCAGGGGGCGAACACCGGGGAGCTGTTTTTT. It translates to CASSVQQGANTGELFF. V gene TRBV9 combines with J gene TRBJ2-2; 7 positions match TRBD1. The V segment lost 1 base and the J segment 0 bases; nucleotides outside the gene matches: 3. Germline CDR1 is SGDLS and CDR2 is YYNGEE. This CDR3 is built from 16 residues.

This sequence joins TRBV6-1 and TRBJ1-5; D is perhaps TRBD1 (6 bases). Deletions cut 4 bases from V and 0 bases from J, with 16 bases between. In germline, CDR1 is MNHNS, CDR2 SASEGT. The CDR3 is made up of 17 amino acids. CDR3 sequence reads: CASSAGRGANSNQPQHF. The CDR3 bases are TGTGCCAGCAGTGCCGGCAGGGGCGCAAATAGCAATCAGCCCCAGCATTTT.

A single count supports this clone. The chain combines TRBV15 with TRBJ1-3; the D is unclear. Germline CDR1 LNHNV, CDR2 YYDKDF (reference sequence). The CDR3 covers 14 residues. Deletions cut 8 bases from V and 1 base from J, with 12 bases between. The CDR3 region has the DNA TGTGCCACCGGCGGGGAAGGTTCTGGAAACACCATATATTTT. Its protein product is CATGGEGSGNTIYF.

This chain joins TRBV2 and TRBJ2-7; D assignment may be TRBD1 or TRBD2 (6 bases each). This CDR3 is 17 amino acids long. V was pared by 0 bases and J by 7 bases, with 22 bases between. The germline gives CDR1 SNHLY, CDR2 FYNNEI. The CDR3 nucleotides are TGTGCCAGCAGTGAAGCGCTTCGGGGGCCTAACCCAGGGGAGCAGTACTTC. Its translation is CASSEALRGPNPGEQYF.

For this clone: This CDR3 is also generated by other DNA sequences in the sample. The gene calls are TRBV27 and TRBJ2-2; D gene uncertain. V was pared by 2 bases and J by 0 bases, with 4 bases between. The germline gives CDR1 MNHEY, CDR2 SMNVEV (reference sequence). CDR3 length: 14 amino acids. CDR3 bases: TGTGCCAGCAGTTTAACCGCGAACACCGGGGAGCTGTTTTTT. This codes for CASSLTANTGELFF.